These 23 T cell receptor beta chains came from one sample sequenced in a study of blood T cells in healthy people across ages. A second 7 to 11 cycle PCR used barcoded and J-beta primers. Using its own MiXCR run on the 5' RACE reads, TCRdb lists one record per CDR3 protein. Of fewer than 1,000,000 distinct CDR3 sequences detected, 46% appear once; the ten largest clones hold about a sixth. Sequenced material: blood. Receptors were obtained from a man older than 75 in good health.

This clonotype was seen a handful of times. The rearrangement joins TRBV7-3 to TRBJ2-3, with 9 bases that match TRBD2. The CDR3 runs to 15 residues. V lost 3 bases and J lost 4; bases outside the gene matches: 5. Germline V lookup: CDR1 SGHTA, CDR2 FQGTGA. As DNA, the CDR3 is TGTGCCAGCAGCTTGTGGGCGGGAGGGCCAGATACGCAGTATTTT. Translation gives CASSLWAGGPDTQYF.

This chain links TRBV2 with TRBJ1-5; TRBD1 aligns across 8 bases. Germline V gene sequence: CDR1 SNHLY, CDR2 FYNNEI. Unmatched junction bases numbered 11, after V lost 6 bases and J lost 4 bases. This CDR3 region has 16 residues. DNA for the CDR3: TGTGCCAGCAGCGATGGACAGGGATTGAAAAATCAGCCCCAGCATTTT. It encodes CASSDGQGLKNQPQHF.

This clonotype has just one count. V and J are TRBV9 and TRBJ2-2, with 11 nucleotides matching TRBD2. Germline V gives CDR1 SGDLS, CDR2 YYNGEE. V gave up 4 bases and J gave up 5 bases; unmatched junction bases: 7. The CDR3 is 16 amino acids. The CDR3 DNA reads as TGTGCCAGCAGCACACTAGCGGGAGTGGGTACCGGGGAGCTGTTTTTT. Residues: CASSTLAGVGTGELFF.

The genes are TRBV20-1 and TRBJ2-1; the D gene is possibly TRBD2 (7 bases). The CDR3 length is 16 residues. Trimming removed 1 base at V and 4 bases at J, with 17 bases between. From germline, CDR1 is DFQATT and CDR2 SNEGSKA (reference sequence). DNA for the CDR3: TGCAGTGCTAGAGTCGATACTAGGGGGGGTTACAATGAGCAGTTCTTC. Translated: CSARVDTRGGYNEQFF.

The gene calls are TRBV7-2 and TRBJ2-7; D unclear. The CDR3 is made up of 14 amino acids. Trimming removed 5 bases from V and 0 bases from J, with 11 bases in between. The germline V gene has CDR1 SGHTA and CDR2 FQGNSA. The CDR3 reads CASSATWGSYEQYF. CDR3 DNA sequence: TGTGCCAGCAGCGCCACCTGGGGCTCCTACGAGCAGTACTTC.

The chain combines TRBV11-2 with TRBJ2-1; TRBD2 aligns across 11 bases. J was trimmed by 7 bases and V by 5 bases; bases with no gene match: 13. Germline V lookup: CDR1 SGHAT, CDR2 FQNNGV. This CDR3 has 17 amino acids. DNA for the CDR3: TGTGCCAGCAGCCAACACACCTTAGCGGGAGGGACTAATGAGCAGTTCTTC. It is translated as CASSQHTLAGGTNEQFF.

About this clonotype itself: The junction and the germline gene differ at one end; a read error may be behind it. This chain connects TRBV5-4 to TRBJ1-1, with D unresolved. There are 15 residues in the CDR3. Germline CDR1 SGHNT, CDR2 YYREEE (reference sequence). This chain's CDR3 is CASTLKRARSTEAFF. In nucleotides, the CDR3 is TGTGCCAGCACCTTGAAGAGGGCCCGGAGCACTGAAGCTTTCTTT.

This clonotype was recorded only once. Here the CDR3 DNA reads TGTGCCAGCAGTTACCCTTTCGGGGGGTACGGTGAAAAACTGTTTTTT. Amino acid sequence: CASSYPFGGYGEKLFF. This chain joins TRBV6-2 or TRBV6-3 and TRBJ1-4; TRBD1 is a possible D gene (5 bases). The CDR3 loop spans 16 amino acids. Germline V lookup: CDR1 MNHEY, CDR2 SVGEGT. The germline V and J ends were trimmed by 2 bases and 7 bases, with 17 bases remaining between them.

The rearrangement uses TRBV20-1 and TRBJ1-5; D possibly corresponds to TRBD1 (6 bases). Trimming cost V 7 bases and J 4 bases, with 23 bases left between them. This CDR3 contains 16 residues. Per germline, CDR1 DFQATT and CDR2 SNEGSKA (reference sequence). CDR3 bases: TGCAGTGAGCTCAGGTTCTACAGGGAATGTAATCAGCCCCAGCATTTT. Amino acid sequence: CSELRFYRECNQPQHF.

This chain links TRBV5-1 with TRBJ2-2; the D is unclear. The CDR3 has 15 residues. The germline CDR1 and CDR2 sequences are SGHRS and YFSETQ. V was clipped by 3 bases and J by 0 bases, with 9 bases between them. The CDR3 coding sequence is TGCGCCAGCAGCTGGACCGACCCGAACACCGGGGAGCTGTTTTTT. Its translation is CASSWTDPNTGELFF. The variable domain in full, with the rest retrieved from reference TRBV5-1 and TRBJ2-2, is KAGVTQTPRYLIKTRGQQVTLSCSPISGHRSVSWYQQTPGQGLQFLFEYFSETQRNKGNFPGRFSGRQFSNSRSEMNVSTLELGDSALYLCASSWTDPNTGELFFGEGSRLTVL.

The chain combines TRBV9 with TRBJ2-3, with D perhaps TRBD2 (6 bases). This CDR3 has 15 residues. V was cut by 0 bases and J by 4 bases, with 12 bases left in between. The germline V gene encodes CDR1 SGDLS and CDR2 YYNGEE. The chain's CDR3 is CASSVGAGRADTQYF. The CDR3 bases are TGTGCCAGCAGCGTAGGAGCGGGCCGTGCAGATACGCAGTATTTT. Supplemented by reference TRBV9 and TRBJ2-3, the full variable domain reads DSGVTQTPKHLITATGQRVTLRCSPRSGDLSVYWYQQSLDQGLQFLIQYYNGEERAKGNILERFSAQQFPDLHSELNLSSLELGDSALYFCASSVGAGRADTQYFGPGTRLTVL.

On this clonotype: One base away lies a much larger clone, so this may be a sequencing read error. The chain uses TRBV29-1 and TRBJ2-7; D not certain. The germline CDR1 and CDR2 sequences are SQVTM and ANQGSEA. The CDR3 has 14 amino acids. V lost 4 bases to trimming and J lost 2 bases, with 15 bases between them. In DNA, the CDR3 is TGCAGCGTTGGGGCCAGCGCCTACCCCTACGAGCAGTACTTC. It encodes CSVGASAYPYEQYF.

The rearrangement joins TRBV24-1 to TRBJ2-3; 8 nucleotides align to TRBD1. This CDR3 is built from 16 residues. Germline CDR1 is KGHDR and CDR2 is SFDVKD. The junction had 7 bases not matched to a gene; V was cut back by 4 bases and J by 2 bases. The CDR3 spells CATSDAGGEITDTQYF. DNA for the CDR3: TGTGCCACCAGTGACGCAGGGGGCGAGATCACAGATACGCAGTATTTT.

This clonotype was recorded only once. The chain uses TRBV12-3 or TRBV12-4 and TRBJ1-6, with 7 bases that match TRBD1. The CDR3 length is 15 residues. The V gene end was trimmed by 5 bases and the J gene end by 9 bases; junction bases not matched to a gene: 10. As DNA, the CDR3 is TGTGCCAGCAGTCCACTACAGGGGTCGGGTTCACCCCTCCACTTT. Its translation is CASSPLQGSGSPLHF.

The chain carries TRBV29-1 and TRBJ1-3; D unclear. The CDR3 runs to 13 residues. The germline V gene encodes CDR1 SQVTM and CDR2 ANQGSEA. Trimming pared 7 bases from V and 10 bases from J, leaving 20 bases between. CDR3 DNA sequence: TGCAGCGCCGGAGATGGACGCTTAGGGACCATATATTTT. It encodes CSAGDGRLGTIYF. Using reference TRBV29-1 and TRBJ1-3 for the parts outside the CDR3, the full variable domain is SAVISQKPSRDICQRGTSLTIQCQVDSQVTMMFWYRQQPGQSLTLIATANQGSEATYESGFVIDKFPISRPNLTFSTLTVSNMSPEDSSIYLCSAGDGRLGTIYFGEGSWLTVV.

The CDR3 DNA is TGTGCCAGCAGCTTCACCGTCGTTTCGGGGCCTGAAGCTTTCTTT. This translates into CASSFTVVSGPEAFF. V and J are TRBV5-5 and TRBJ1-1; D possibly corresponds to TRBD1 (5 bases). Germline CDR1 is SGHKS and CDR2 is YYEKEE (reference sequence). The CDR3 totals 15 residues. V shed 2 bases and J shed 6 bases, with 17 bases lying between them.

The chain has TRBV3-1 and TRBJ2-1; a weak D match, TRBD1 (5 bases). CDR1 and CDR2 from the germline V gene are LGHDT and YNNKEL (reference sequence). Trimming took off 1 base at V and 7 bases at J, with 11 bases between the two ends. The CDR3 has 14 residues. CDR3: CASSQAAQGNEQFF. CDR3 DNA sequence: TGTGCCAGCAGCCAAGCGGCCCAGGGTAATGAGCAGTTCTTC.

The CDR3 nucleotides read TGTGCCAGCAGTTTAACCGGGGTGAACTACGAGCAGTACTTC. It is translated as CASSLTGVNYEQYF. The rearrangement uses TRBV27 and TRBJ2-7, with D possibly matching TRBD2 (5 bases). The V and J ends lost 2 bases and 3 bases respectively, with 11 bases between them. The CDR3 sequence is 14 residues long. The V gene's germline CDR1 is MNHEY and CDR2 SMNVEV (reference sequence).

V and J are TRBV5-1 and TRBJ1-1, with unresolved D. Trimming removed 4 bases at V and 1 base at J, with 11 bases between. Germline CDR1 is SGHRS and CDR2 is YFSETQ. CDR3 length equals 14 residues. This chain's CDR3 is CASSTRVGNTEAFF. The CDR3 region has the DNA TGCGCCAGCAGCACCCGGGTGGGGAACACTGAAGCTTTCTTT.

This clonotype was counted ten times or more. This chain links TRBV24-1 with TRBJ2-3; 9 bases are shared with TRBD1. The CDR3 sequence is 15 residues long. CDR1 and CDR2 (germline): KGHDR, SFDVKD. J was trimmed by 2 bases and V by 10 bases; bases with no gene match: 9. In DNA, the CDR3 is TGTGCCACAGCTCCGGGACAGGGTGTCACAGATACGCAGTATTTT. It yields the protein CATAPGQGVTDTQYF.

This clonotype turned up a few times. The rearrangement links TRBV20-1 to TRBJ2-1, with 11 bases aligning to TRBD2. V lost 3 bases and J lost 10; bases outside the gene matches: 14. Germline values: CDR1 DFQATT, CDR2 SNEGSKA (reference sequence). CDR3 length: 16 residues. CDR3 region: CSARGAFSGRGGEQFF. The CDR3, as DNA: TGCAGTGCTAGGGGGGCGTTTAGCGGGAGGGGAGGGGAGCAGTTCTTC.

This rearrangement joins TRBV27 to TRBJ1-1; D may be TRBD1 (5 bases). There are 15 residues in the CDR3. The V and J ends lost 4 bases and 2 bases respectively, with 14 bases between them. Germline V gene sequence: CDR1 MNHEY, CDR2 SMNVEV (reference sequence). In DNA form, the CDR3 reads TGTGCCAGCAGTTCCATAGAGGGGACTAACACTGAAGCTTTCTTT. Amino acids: CASSSIEGTNTEAFF.

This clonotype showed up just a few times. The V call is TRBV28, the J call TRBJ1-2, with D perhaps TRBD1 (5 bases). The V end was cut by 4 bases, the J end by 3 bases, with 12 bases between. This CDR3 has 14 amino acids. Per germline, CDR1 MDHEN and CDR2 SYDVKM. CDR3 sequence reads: CASSSMTDYYGYTF. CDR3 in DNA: TGTGCCAGCAGTTCCATGACAGATTACTATGGCTACACCTTC.